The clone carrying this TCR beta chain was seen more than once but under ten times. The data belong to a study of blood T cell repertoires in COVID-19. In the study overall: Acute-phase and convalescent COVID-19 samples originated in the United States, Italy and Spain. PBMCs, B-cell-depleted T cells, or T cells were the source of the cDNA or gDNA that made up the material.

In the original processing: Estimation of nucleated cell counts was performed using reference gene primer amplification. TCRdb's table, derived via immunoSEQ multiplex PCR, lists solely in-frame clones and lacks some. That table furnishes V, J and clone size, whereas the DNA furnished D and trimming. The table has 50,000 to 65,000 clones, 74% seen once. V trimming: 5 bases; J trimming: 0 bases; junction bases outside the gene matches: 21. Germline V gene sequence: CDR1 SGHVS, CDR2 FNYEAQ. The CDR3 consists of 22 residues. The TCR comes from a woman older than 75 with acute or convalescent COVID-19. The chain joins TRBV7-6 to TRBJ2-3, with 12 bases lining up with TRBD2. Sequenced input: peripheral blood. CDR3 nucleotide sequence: TGTGCCAGCAGCGAGAAGGTGTTCGGACTAGCGGGGCGGGCAACTAGCACAGATACGCAGTATTTT. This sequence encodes CASSEKVFGLAGRATSTDTQYF.